Presented here are 22 T cell receptor beta chains from one specimen sequenced in a study of blood T cell repertoires in COVID-19. Assay used: immunoSEQ multiplex PCR; TCRdb lists only in-frame clones, some missing. The profile shows about 300,000 clones, roughly 89% of them singletons. Sequencing used PBMCs or T cells enriched from blood (not recorded which). Receptor source: a woman aged 50 to 60 who had been exposed to COVID-19.

This chain joins TRBV19 and TRBJ1-6; unclear D gene. The CDR3 totals 13 residues. The germline V gene encodes CDR1 LNHDA and CDR2 SQIVND (reference sequence). V was trimmed by 7 bases and J by 3 bases, leaving 7 bases between them. The DNA for the CDR3 is TGTGCCAGTAAACATGACTATAATTCACCCCTCCACTTT. Protein product: CASKHDYNSPLHF. The variable domain in full, completed from reference TRBV19 and TRBJ1-6, reads DGGITQSPKYLFRKEGQNVTLSCEQNLNHDAMYWYRQDPGQGLRLIYYSQIVNDFQKGDIAEGYSVSREKKESFPLTVTSAQKNPTAFYLCASKHDYNSPLHFGNGTRLTVT.

CDR3 DNA: TGTGCCAGCTCACCACGGGACAAGTACAATCAGCCCCAGCATTTT. Its protein product is CASSPRDKYNQPQHF. The genes are TRBV18 and TRBJ1-5; D perhaps matches TRBD1 (6 bases). V was cut by 1 base and J by 3 bases, with 10 bases left in between. The CDR3 extends over 15 amino acids. Germline CDR1 reads KGHSH; CDR2 reads LQKENI.

This chain joins TRBV6-2 or TRBV6-3 and TRBJ2-7; TRBD2 might be the D (7 bases). The CDR3 is made up of 16 amino acids. Trimming took 4 bases from V and 6 from J, leaving 22 bases between them. Germline values: CDR1 MNHEY, CDR2 SVGEGT. The CDR3 nucleotides are TGTGCCAGCAGTTTACAAGTCCTCGGAGGGGGGGGCGAGCAGTACTTC. It encodes CASSLQVLGGGGEQYF.

The chain combines TRBV24-1 with TRBJ2-6; TRBD1 matches 7 bases. CDR1 is KGHDR and CDR2 is SFDVKD in the germline V gene. There are 16 residues in the CDR3. The V gene end was trimmed by 3 bases and the J gene end by 2 bases; junction bases not matched to a gene: 3. This CDR3 is CATSDPTGAGANVLTF. The CDR3 DNA reads TGTGCCACCAGTGATCCCACAGGGGCTGGGGCCAACGTCCTGACTTTC.

J is TRBJ2-5 and V is TRBV28, with D tentatively TRBD2 (5 bases). The CDR3 contains 15 residues. Germline-derived CDR1 and CDR2 are MDHEN and SYDVKM. V was cut by 0 bases and J by 2 bases, with 10 bases left in between. In DNA form, the CDR3 reads TGTGCCAGCAGTTTATGGATCGGAGGACAAGAGACCCAGTACTTC. Translation gives CASSLWIGGQETQYF.

In this sample, this clone turned up once. V and J are TRBV4-1 and TRBJ2-3; TRBD1 matches 9 bases. The germline CDR1 and CDR2 sequences are MGHRA and YSYEKL. The junction had 6 bases not matched to a gene; V was cut back by 3 bases and J by 2 bases. This CDR3 region has 16 residues. CDR3 bases: TGCGCCAGCAGCCACCCCGGGACAGGGCTCACAGATACGCAGTATTTT. It yields the protein CASSHPGTGLTDTQYF.

This sequence joins TRBV6-5 and TRBJ1-1, with a tentative D call TRBD1 (5 bases). CDR1 and CDR2 from the germline V gene are MNHEY and SVGAGI. The CDR3 is made up of 13 amino acids. Trimming removed 10 bases at V and 3 bases at J, with 15 bases between. The chain's CDR3 is CATVGGRYTEAFF. CDR3 sequence (DNA): TGTGCCACCGTCGGGGGGAGGTACACTGAAGCTTTCTTT.

The chain is built from TRBV5-1 and TRBJ1-4; D not resolved. With 4 bases removed from V and 5 bases from J, the gap between germline ends came to 15 bases. This CDR3 is built from 15 residues. Germline-derived CDR1 and CDR2 are SGHRS and YFSETQ. CDR3 DNA: TGCGCCAGCAGCCCCTCTCGCGGGTCGAATGAAAAACTGTTTTTT. Translated: CASSPSRGSNEKLFF.

The chain has TRBV2 and TRBJ2-1; 11 bases fit TRBD1. The junction had 11 bases not matched to a gene; V was cut back by 6 bases and J by 10 bases. Germline V gives CDR1 SNHLY, CDR2 FYNNEI. CDR3 length: 15 amino acids. CDR3 sequence reads: CASRGDRGNFGEQFF. The DNA of the CDR3 is TGTGCCAGCAGAGGGGACAGGGGGAACTTTGGGGAGCAGTTCTTC.

The V call is TRBV11-2, the J call TRBJ2-1, with 11 bases identical to TRBD1. Germline-derived CDR1 and CDR2 are SGHAT and FQNNGV. The CDR3 is made up of 15 amino acids. V lost 5 bases to trimming and J lost 2 bases; unmatched junction nucleotides: 2. The CDR3: CASSTGQGAYNEQFF. The CDR3 DNA reads as TGTGCCAGCAGCACGGGACAGGGGGCCTACAATGAGCAGTTCTTC.

The chain uses TRBV5-1 and TRBJ1-1; D might be TRBD1 (6 bases). The CDR3 is 14 residues long. Germline assignment: CDR1 SGHRS and CDR2 YFSETQ. The V and J ends lost 4 bases and 5 bases respectively, with 15 bases between them. CDR3 DNA sequence: TGCGCCAGCAGCCCAGAGGGGGAACTAACTGAAGCTTTCTTT. Encoded protein: CASSPEGELTEAFF.

The chain couples TRBV28 to TRBJ2-3; 9 bases align to TRBD2. The CDR3 has 14 amino acids. Germline V gives CDR1 MDHEN, CDR2 SYDVKM. V was pared by 5 bases and J by 5 bases, with 5 bases of the junction left unmatched. The CDR3 DNA sequence: TGTGCCAGCAGTCTGCGGGGGGGAGTAGATACGCAGTATTTT. This translates into CASSLRGGVDTQYF.

The chain employs TRBV18 and TRBJ2-1; no reliable D call. Germline V CDR1 and CDR2: KGHSH, LQKENI. This CDR3 is built from 15 residues. V gave up 1 base and J gave up 5 bases, with 12 bases separating them. The CDR3 region has the DNA TGTGCCAGCTCACCACGGTATCCAGAAAACAATGAGCAGTTCTTC. Encoded protein: CASSPRYPENNEQFF.

Worth noting for this clone: Other DNA sequences in this sample translate to the same CDR3. The chain recombines TRBV5-1 with TRBJ2-1; 13 bases align to TRBD2. The CDR3 is 15 residues long. With V trimmed by 4 bases and J by 4 bases, 2 bases remained unmatched. CDR1 SGHRS and CDR2 YFSETQ come from the germline V gene. The CDR3 protein is CASSQTSGGYNEQFF. CDR3 bases: TGCGCCAGCAGCCAGACTAGCGGGGGGTACAATGAGCAGTTCTTC.

Only a few counts were recorded for this clone. The gene calls are TRBV7-2 and TRBJ2-7; TRBD2 agrees at 7 bases. The CDR3 has 14 residues. The V and J ends lost 1 base and 2 bases, in that order; junction bases with no gene match: 2. Germline V CDR1 and CDR2: SGHTA, FQGNSA. The CDR3 sequence is CASSLEAGTYEQYF. The CDR3 region has the DNA TGTGCCAGCAGCTTAGAAGCGGGAACCTACGAGCAGTACTTC.

V and J are TRBV6-5 and TRBJ1-1, with D perhaps TRBD1 (5 bases). This CDR3 has 13 residues. V dropped 6 bases and J dropped 1 base, with 9 bases sitting between them. CDR1 is MNHEY and CDR2 is SVGAGI in the germline V gene. CDR3: CASSTRENTEAFF. In nucleotides, the CDR3 is TGTGCCAGCAGCACCAGGGAGAACACTGAAGCTTTCTTT.

The V call is TRBV20-1, the J call TRBJ2-5, with 10 bases aligning to TRBD1. The CDR3 is 14 residues long. The germline V gene has CDR1 DFQATT and CDR2 SNEGSKA (reference sequence). Trimming took 3 bases from V and 4 from J; bases not matched to a gene: 5. The CDR3 coding sequence is TGCAGTGCTAGTGGGACAGGGGCGGCAGAGACCCAGTACTTC. This codes for CSASGTGAAETQYF.

The chain carries TRBV18 and TRBJ2-5, with 11 bases lining up with TRBD2. V was clipped by 2 bases and J by 0 bases; unmatched bases: 2. Germline V lookup: CDR1 KGHSH, CDR2 LQKENI. The CDR3 is 16 residues long. The CDR3 protein is CASSPRLAGYQETQYF. CDR3 in DNA: TGTGCCAGCTCACCAAGACTAGCGGGGTACCAAGAGACCCAGTACTTC.

This clone was seen only a few times. This chain joins TRBV19 and TRBJ1-1; 7 nucleotides agree with TRBD1. This CDR3 has 15 amino acids. Germline V gives CDR1 LNHDA, CDR2 SQIVND (reference sequence). J was trimmed by 0 bases and V by 5 bases; bases with no gene match: 6. CDR3 loop: CASSPRQGMNTEAFF. In DNA form, the CDR3 reads TGTGCCAGTAGTCCGCGACAGGGAATGAACACTGAAGCTTTCTTT.

V is TRBV30 and J is TRBJ1-2; D remains unclear. The germline V gene encodes CDR1 GTSNPN and CDR2 SVGIG (reference sequence). There are 12 residues in the CDR3. V was shortened by 2 bases and J by 4 bases, with 8 bases between the two germline ends. CDR3 DNA: TGTGCCTGGAGTAGCGGCAGCTATGGCTACACCTTC. Encoded protein: CAWSSGSYGYTF.

V is TRBV19 and J is TRBJ2-3; 12 bases align to TRBD2. The CDR3 sequence is 17 residues long. Unmatched junction bases numbered 5, after V lost 0 bases and J lost 4 bases. Germline V gene sequence: CDR1 LNHDA, CDR2 SQIVND (reference sequence). The CDR3 nucleotides read TGTGCCAGTAGTATAGATTCTAGCGGGGGGGCAGCAGATACGCAGTATTTT. Protein product: CASSIDSSGGAADTQYF.

The V call is TRBV5-1, the J call TRBJ2-1, with 11 positions matching TRBD1. The ends lost 4 bases at V and 7 bases at J; junction bases unmatched: 7. Germline values: CDR1 SGHRS, CDR2 YFSETQ. CDR3 length: 15 residues. For the CDR3, the DNA is TGCGCCAGCAGCCCAACCGGGACAGGGGGTAATGAGCAGTTCTTC. Translating gives CASSPTGTGGNEQFF.